Listed below are T cell receptor beta chains from one sample, sequenced in a study of CD8 T cells in Susac syndrome. TCRdb re-called the immunoSEQ multiplex PCR reads with MiXCR, one entry per CDR3 protein. The sample lists roughly 190,000 distinct CDR3 sequences, about 94% occurring once. Sample: CD4+ T cells from PBMCs. The receptors derive from a human donor in good health. CDR3s include the opening cysteine and the closing phenylalanine or tryptophan. The order of the fields is V gene, D gene, clone size, J gene, CDR3 DNA, CDR3 protein. D genes are given only for firm matches. Size is stated for part of the rows, as once, few or many counts, or as a class when the clone is expanded.

v_gene: TRBV3-1
d_gene: TRBD1
abundance: few
j_gene: TRBJ1-1
CDR3nt: TGTGCCAGCAGCCGTACGGACAGGACCACTGAAGCTTTCTTT
CDR3aa: CASSRTDRTTEAFF

v_gene: TRBV20-1
d_gene: NA
abundance: once
j_gene: TRBJ2-7
CDR3nt: TGCAGTGCTAGGGCCACCCCCGGGACTGGGGAGCAGTACTTC
CDR3aa: CSARATPGTGEQYF

v_gene: TRBV23-1
d_gene: TRBD2
abundance: NA
j_gene: TRBJ2-3
CDR3nt: TGCGCCAGCAGTCAGTCCGGGACTAGCGTGACAGATACGCAGTATTTT
CDR3aa: CASSQSGTSVTDTQYF

v_gene: TRBV4-1
d_gene: NA
abundance: NA
j_gene: TRBJ1-4
CDR3nt: TGCGCCAGCAGCCAAGCGGGAGAGAATGAAAAACTGTTTTTT
CDR3aa: CASSQAGENEKLFF

v_gene: TRBV4-2
d_gene: NA
abundance: NA
j_gene: TRBJ1-5
CDR3nt: TGTGCCAGCAGCCAAGATCATGGGGGAAGTCAGCCCCAGCATTTT
CDR3aa: CASSQDHGGSQPQHF

v_gene: TRBV20-1
d_gene: TRBD1
abundance: NA
j_gene: TRBJ2-7
CDR3nt: TGCAGTGCTAGGACAGGGGGCGTCTCCGAGCAGTACTTC
CDR3aa: CSARTGGVSEQYF

v_gene: TRBV6-5
d_gene: TRBD2
abundance: NA
j_gene: TRBJ2-5
CDR3nt: TGTGCCAGCAGTTACCGCGGACTAGCGGCCCAAGAGACCCAGTACTTC
CDR3aa: CASSYRGLAAQETQYF

v_gene: TRBV12-3/TRBV12-4
d_gene: TRBD1
abundance: NA
j_gene: TRBJ2-3
CDR3nt: TGTGCCAGCAGCAATGGACAGGCCGACACAGATACGCAGTATTTT
CDR3aa: CASSNGQADTDTQYF

v_gene: TRBV30
d_gene: NA
abundance: NA
j_gene: TRBJ2-3
CDR3nt: TGTGCCTGGAGTGTAGTAGATACGCAGTATTTT
CDR3aa: CAWSVVDTQYF

v_gene: TRBV20-1
d_gene: TRBD2
abundance: once
j_gene: TRBJ2-2
CDR3nt: TGCAGTGCCCCGGGGGGCGGGGAGCTGTTTTTT
CDR3aa: CSAPGGGELFF

v_gene: TRBV30
d_gene: NA
abundance: once
j_gene: TRBJ1-2
CDR3nt: TGTGCCTGGAGTGTACTATCTGGGGGGCATGGCTACACCTTC
CDR3aa: CAWSVLSGGHGYTF

v_gene: TRBV20-1
d_gene: NA
abundance: NA
j_gene: TRBJ2-5
CDR3nt: TGCAGTGCTCTTCTGGCAGGTCGCCAAGGGACCCAGTACTTC
CDR3aa: CSALLAGRQGTQYF

v_gene: TRBV5-1
d_gene: NA
abundance: NA
j_gene: TRBJ2-6
CDR3nt: TGCGCCAGCAGCGCCAGGACCTCTGGGGCCAACGTCCTGACTTTC
CDR3aa: CASSARTSGANVLTF

v_gene: TRBV4-3
d_gene: TRBD2
abundance: NA
j_gene: TRBJ2-5
CDR3nt: TGCGCCAGCAGCCAAGATCGAGGGGAGGGCCAAGAGACCCAGTACTTC
CDR3aa: CASSQDRGEGQETQYF

v_gene: TRBV25-1
d_gene: NA
abundance: NA
j_gene: TRBJ2-7
CDR3nt: TGTGCCAGCGGTGGACACCTCTACGAGCAGTACTTC
CDR3aa: CASGGHLYEQYF

v_gene: TRBV12-3/TRBV12-4
d_gene: NA
abundance: NA
j_gene: TRBJ2-7
CDR3nt: TGTGCCAGCAGTTCGGAGGGAGATCTGGTCTACGAGCAGTACTTC
CDR3aa: CASSSEGDLVYEQYF

v_gene: TRBV2
d_gene: NA
abundance: NA
j_gene: TRBJ2-6
CDR3nt: TGTGCCAGCAGTGTCAGCAGCCCTTGGGCTGGGGCCAACGTCCTGACTTTC
CDR3aa: CASSVSSPWAGANVLTF

v_gene: TRBV27
d_gene: NA
abundance: NA
j_gene: TRBJ1-3
CDR3nt: TGTGCCAGCAGTTTACGAGCAGCTGGAAACACCATATATTTT
CDR3aa: CASSLRAAGNTIYF

v_gene: TRBV30
d_gene: TRBD2
abundance: NA
j_gene: TRBJ2-1
CDR3nt: TGTGCCTATACGGGACTAGCGGACCATGAGCAGTTCTTC
CDR3aa: CAYTGLADHEQFF

v_gene: TRBV19
d_gene: NA
abundance: NA
j_gene: TRBJ1-1
CDR3nt: TGTGCCAGTACCAACTTGCCAACGAACACTGAAGCTTTCTTT
CDR3aa: CASTNLPTNTEAFF

v_gene: TRBV9
d_gene: NA
abundance: NA
j_gene: TRBJ1-1
CDR3nt: TGTGCCAGCAGCGTAGAGTCGGCGGGCACTGAAGCTTTCTTT
CDR3aa: CASSVESAGTEAFF

v_gene: TRBV24-1
d_gene: TRBD1
abundance: NA
j_gene: TRBJ2-1
CDR3nt: TGTGCCACCAGTGACTCCCGCCCCGGGACAGAAAGTGGGCAGTTCTTC
CDR3aa: CATSDSRPGTESGQFF

v_gene: TRBV7-9
d_gene: NA
abundance: once
j_gene: TRBJ2-5
CDR3nt: TGTGCCAGCAGCTTACGGCAGGGGGGACAGACCCAGTACTTC
CDR3aa: CASSLRQGGQTQYF

v_gene: TRBV28
d_gene: NA
abundance: NA
j_gene: TRBJ2-5
CDR3nt: TGTGCCAGCAACCACAGGGCTTGGGAGACCCAGTACTTC
CDR3aa: CASNHRAWETQYF

v_gene: TRBV29-1
d_gene: TRBD2
abundance: NA
j_gene: TRBJ2-5
CDR3nt: TGCAGCGTTCGGACTAGCCAGAGAGAGACCCAGTACTTC
CDR3aa: CSVRTSQRETQYF

v_gene: TRBV20-1
d_gene: NA
abundance: NA
j_gene: TRBJ2-4
CDR3nt: TGCAGTGCTAACAGGGATACCAAAAACATTCAGTACTTC
CDR3aa: CSANRDTKNIQYF

v_gene: TRBV29-1
d_gene: NA
abundance: once
j_gene: TRBJ2-5
CDR3nt: TGCAGCGCCAAAAGGGAGACCCAGTACTTC
CDR3aa: CSAKRETQYF

v_gene: TRBV2
d_gene: NA
abundance: NA
j_gene: TRBJ2-5
CDR3nt: TGTGCCAGCCGCCTCCTAAGGGCCCAAGAGACCCAGTACTTC
CDR3aa: CASRLLRAQETQYF

v_gene: TRBV6-5
d_gene: TRBD1
abundance: once
j_gene: TRBJ1-3
CDR3nt: TGTGCCAGCAGTTACTCGAGGACAGGGGACGGAAACACCATATATTTT
CDR3aa: CASSYSRTGDGNTIYF

v_gene: TRBV29-1
d_gene: TRBD1
abundance: NA
j_gene: TRBJ1-4
CDR3nt: TGCAGCGTTGGGACAGGGTATAATGAAAAACTGTTTTTT
CDR3aa: CSVGTGYNEKLFF

v_gene: TRBV7-9
d_gene: NA
abundance: NA
j_gene: TRBJ2-7
CDR3nt: TGTGCCAGCAGCTTCGGACGAGGCGAGCAGTACTTC
CDR3aa: CASSFGRGEQYF

v_gene: TRBV5-1
d_gene: NA
abundance: once
j_gene: TRBJ2-5
CDR3nt: TGCGCCAGCAGCTCTCAGGGCAGGGAGGAGACCCAGTACTTC
CDR3aa: CASSSQGREETQYF

v_gene: TRBV28
d_gene: NA
abundance: NA
j_gene: TRBJ2-2
CDR3nt: TGTGCCAGCAGTATCGACAGGGGGGAGCTGTTTTTT
CDR3aa: CASSIDRGELFF

v_gene: TRBV15
d_gene: NA
abundance: NA
j_gene: TRBJ1-5
CDR3nt: TGTGCCACCAGCAGAGCAGATCAGCCCCAGCATTTT
CDR3aa: CATSRADQPQHF

v_gene: TRBV29-1
d_gene: NA
abundance: NA
j_gene: TRBJ2-7
CDR3nt: TGCAGCGTTCTAGAGGCCTACGAGCAGTACTTC
CDR3aa: CSVLEAYEQYF

v_gene: TRBV28
d_gene: NA
abundance: NA
j_gene: TRBJ2-5
CDR3nt: TGTGCCAGCAGCGGCTCCGGGGGACCCCAAGAGACCCAGTACTTC
CDR3aa: CASSGSGGPQETQYF

v_gene: TRBV28
d_gene: NA
abundance: NA
j_gene: TRBJ2-7
CDR3nt: TGTGCCAGCACTGTTCTCGGCAGGGGCTACGAGCAGTACTTC
CDR3aa: CASTVLGRGYEQYF

v_gene: TRBV18
d_gene: NA
abundance: NA
j_gene: TRBJ2-1
CDR3nt: TGTGCCAGCTCACCCCTCGGAGCGGCCGGGGGCAATGAGCAGTTCTTC
CDR3aa: CASSPLGAAGGNEQFF

v_gene: TRBV29-1
d_gene: NA
abundance: NA
j_gene: TRBJ1-2
CDR3nt: TGCAGCGTTGTGAAAGGAGGGGGATCTGGCTACACCTTC
CDR3aa: CSVVKGGGSGYTF

v_gene: TRBV5-1
d_gene: TRBD2
abundance: NA
j_gene: TRBJ2-1
CDR3nt: TGCGCCAGCAGCGGCCTGGGACTAGCGGTCTACAATGAGCAGTTCTTC
CDR3aa: CASSGLGLAVYNEQFF

v_gene: TRBV20-1
d_gene: NA
abundance: NA
j_gene: TRBJ2-7
CDR3nt: TGCAGTGCTAGCGGGAGCACAATCGGGGTCGAGCAGTACTTC
CDR3aa: CSASGSTIGVEQYF

v_gene: TRBV30
d_gene: NA
abundance: NA
j_gene: TRBJ1-2
CDR3nt: TGTGCCTGGAGTGCCGGACGAGTTGGCTACACCTTC
CDR3aa: CAWSAGRVGYTF

v_gene: TRBV24-1
d_gene: NA
abundance: NA
j_gene: TRBJ2-7
CDR3nt: TGTGCCACCAGACCAACGGGGGGCGGTACCGGCGAGCAGTACTTC
CDR3aa: CATRPTGGGTGEQYF

v_gene: TRBV6-9
d_gene: NA
abundance: NA
j_gene: TRBJ1-5
CDR3nt: TGTGCCAGCAGTTATTTTATCGTGGGGGATCAGCCCCAGCATTTT
CDR3aa: CASSYFIVGDQPQHF

v_gene: TRBV7-2
d_gene: TRBD1
abundance: NA
j_gene: TRBJ2-1
CDR3nt: TGTGCCAGCAGCAAGGGACAGGGAAGGGATGAGCAGTTCTTC
CDR3aa: CASSKGQGRDEQFF

v_gene: TRBV29-1
d_gene: NA
abundance: NA
j_gene: TRBJ2-1
CDR3nt: TGCAGCGTGGAACGGGACTCTCTAAATGAGCAGTTCTTC
CDR3aa: CSVERDSLNEQFF

v_gene: TRBV6-1
d_gene: NA
abundance: NA
j_gene: TRBJ1-1
CDR3nt: TGTGCCAGCAGTGAGAGCTTCATCACTGAAGCTTTCTTT
CDR3aa: CASSESFITEAFF

v_gene: TRBV5-1
d_gene: TRBD2
abundance: NA
j_gene: TRBJ2-5
CDR3nt: TGCGCCAGCAGCTTCGAGCGGGGGTGGGAGACCCAGTACTTC
CDR3aa: CASSFERGWETQYF

v_gene: TRBV6-2/TRBV6-3
d_gene: NA
abundance: NA
j_gene: TRBJ2-5
CDR3nt: TGTGCCAGCAGAATCCACGCGGGCCAAGAGACCCAGTACTTC
CDR3aa: CASRIHAGQETQYF